This T cell receptor beta chain was found in a study of blood T cells in healthy people across ages. Study results and caveats: Donor CMV status was unknown, possibly confounding expanded clonotype changes.

About this clonotype itself: Its antigen is not known.

The use of a sample-barcoded 5' primer and a J-beta primer mix characterized a second PCR of roughly 6 to 12 cycles. MiXCR was run by TCRdb on the 5' RACE reads, yielding one entry per CDR3 protein. This sample has 1.5 million to 2 million distinct CDR3 sequences, with 28% found just once. Sequenced material: blood. This receptor was obtained from a woman under 40 in good health.

The CDR3 DNA reads as TGTGCCAGCAGGTGGGGGGTTTCGAACGAGCAGTACTTC. Translated, it gives CASRWGVSNEQYF. This chain connects TRBV6-1 to TRBJ2-7; tentatively, D is TRBD2 (6 bases). Germline CDR1 MNHNS, CDR2 SASEGT. Deletions cut 6 bases from V and 5 bases from J, with 14 bases between. The CDR3 contains 13 residues.